A selection of T cell receptor beta chains follows, all from one sample in a study of T cell responses to AZD1222 COVID-19 vaccine. Generated by immunoSEQ multiplex PCR, the TCRdb table keeps only in-frame clones and is missing some. This table has over 150,000 clones, 90% to 95% appearing once. Sequences were derived from peripheral blood, sampled 28 days after the second dose of the MenACWY control vaccine. The receptors come from an adult who received the MenACWY meningococcal vaccine as a control. Both conserved end residues are part of each CDR3. Fields, in order: V gene, J gene, CDR3 protein.

V gene: TRBV7-2
J gene: TRBJ1-2
CDR3 protein: CASSLNGGAYNYGYTF

V gene: TRBV3-1/TRBV3-2
J gene: TRBJ2-7
CDR3 protein: CASSQDMTTHEQYF

V gene: TRBV12-3/TRBV12-4
J gene: TRBJ1-1
CDR3 protein: CASSFSVNTEAFF

V gene: TRBV5-6
J gene: TRBJ1-5
CDR3 protein: CASSSGTGGFQPQHF

V gene: TRBV7-9
J gene: TRBJ2-5
CDR3 protein: CASTLGGTSQETQYF

V gene: TRBV5-6
J gene: TRBJ1-1
CDR3 protein: CASSLFTGMNTEAFF

V gene: TRBV2
J gene: TRBJ2-2
CDR3 protein: CASSPQGGVSTGELFF

V gene: TRBV19
J gene: TRBJ1-1
CDR3 protein: CASSAYTVATEAFF

V gene: TRBV21-1
J gene: TRBJ1-5
CDR3 protein: CASSKDRTWGCNQPQHF

V gene: TRBV5-1
J gene: TRBJ2-3
CDR3 protein: CASSLAGGNTQYF

V gene: TRBV6-5
J gene: TRBJ2-2
CDR3 protein: CASSYRDRNTGELFF

V gene: TRBV7-2
J gene: TRBJ2-3
CDR3 protein: CASSLTSMGRGTQYF

V gene: TRBV12-3/TRBV12-4
J gene: TRBJ1-2
CDR3 protein: CASSSQGNYGYTF

V gene: TRBV9
J gene: TRBJ1-2
CDR3 protein: CASSKVGDYGYTF

V gene: TRBV6-5
J gene: TRBJ1-6
CDR3 protein: CASSPGVYNSPLHF

V gene: TRBV2
J gene: TRBJ2-1
CDR3 protein: CASSRLAGGNLNEQFF

V gene: TRBV12-3/TRBV12-4
J gene: TRBJ1-2
CDR3 protein: CASSFTDYGYTF

V gene: TRBV18
J gene: TRBJ1-2
CDR3 protein: CASQSDPLYGYTF

V gene: TRBV3-1/TRBV3-2
J gene: TRBJ1-4
CDR3 protein: CASSARDRGVRFEKLFF

V gene: TRBV5-4
J gene: TRBJ2-1
CDR3 protein: CASSPNPGLAANEQFF

V gene: TRBV28
J gene: TRBJ2-1
CDR3 protein: CASSFRSSGGVWQFF

V gene: TRBV5-6
J gene: TRBJ2-7
CDR3 protein: CASSLDRTYEQYF

V gene: TRBV7-2
J gene: TRBJ2-7
CDR3 protein: CASSVWTGLNEQYF

V gene: TRBV5-1
J gene: TRBJ1-6
CDR3 protein: CASSWDGTVNSPLHF

V gene: TRBV9
J gene: TRBJ2-3
CDR3 protein: CASRGADTQYF

V gene: TRBV21-1
J gene: TRBJ2-2
CDR3 protein: CASSKGQNTGELFF

V gene: TRBV6-6
J gene: TRBJ2-7
CDR3 protein: CASSGTVIHEQYF

V gene: TRBV19
J gene: TRBJ1-3
CDR3 protein: CASRSAGLNTIYF

V gene: TRBV4-1
J gene: TRBJ2-4
CDR3 protein: CASSPTRGIQYF

V gene: TRBV29-1
J gene: TRBJ1-2
CDR3 protein: CSGGDRTSRKGSGYTF

V gene: TRBV10-2
J gene: TRBJ2-6
CDR3 protein: CASNPGQGAGANVLTF

V gene: TRBV7-9
J gene: TRBJ1-5
CDR3 protein: CASSLRGDSNQPQHF

V gene: TRBV5-1
J gene: TRBJ1-5
CDR3 protein: CASRLDRENQPQHF

V gene: TRBV6-5
J gene: TRBJ2-7
CDR3 protein: CASSRHPSEQYF

V gene: TRBV6-5
J gene: TRBJ1-6
CDR3 protein: CASLGREPYNSPLHF

V gene: TRBV14
J gene: TRBJ1-1
CDR3 protein: CASSQASGALSTTF

V gene: TRBV28
J gene: TRBJ2-1
CDR3 protein: CASSTGSYNEQFF

V gene: TRBV2
J gene: TRBJ1-5
CDR3 protein: CASRGGAQPQHF

V gene: TRBV7-9
J gene: TRBJ1-2
CDR3 protein: CASSSWDRDSYGYTF

V gene: TRBV7-3
J gene: TRBJ1-2
CDR3 protein: CASSLSGQAYGYTF

V gene: TRBV5-1
J gene: TRBJ1-2
CDR3 protein: CASSPQGQGYGYTF

V gene: TRBV30
J gene: TRBJ1-5
CDR3 protein: CAWSNRGPAQPQHF

V gene: TRBV4-1
J gene: TRBJ2-7
CDR3 protein: CASSPLRQASYEQYF

V gene: TRBV3-1/TRBV3-2
J gene: TRBJ2-7
CDR3 protein: CASSQALGGQGHEQYF

V gene: TRBV11-2
J gene: TRBJ2-2
CDR3 protein: CASSLGINTGELFF

V gene: TRBV28
J gene: TRBJ1-5
CDR3 protein: CASSSPQVSQPQHF

V gene: TRBV7-8
J gene: TRBJ1-2
CDR3 protein: CASSSGWVRYGYTF

V gene: TRBV28
J gene: TRBJ1-6
CDR3 protein: CASSSPGPYSPLHF

V gene: TRBV27
J gene: TRBJ1-2
CDR3 protein: CASSPSGRDGYTF

V gene: TRBV15
J gene: TRBJ1-1
CDR3 protein: CATSRDTTGSAEAFF

V gene: TRBV30
J gene: TRBJ2-7
CDR3 protein: CAWSFNSGHQGYEQYF

V gene: TRBV12-3/TRBV12-4
J gene: TRBJ2-7
CDR3 protein: CASSFFEGLEQYF

V gene: TRBV6-2/TRBV6-3
J gene: TRBJ2-5
CDR3 protein: CASSLGGVQETQYF

V gene: TRBV30
J gene: TRBJ1-1
CDR3 protein: CAWSVSALVTEAFF

V gene: TRBV5-1
J gene: TRBJ1-2
CDR3 protein: CASSWTLRGASHYGYTF